Described below is a single TCR beta chain sequence and its context. Its target is not known. It was with 60 Vbeta and 13 Jbeta primers that the PCR ran. Assay used: immunoSEQ multiplex PCR; TCRdb lists only in-frame clones, some missing. Here the sample spans more than 110,000 clones, approximately 73% being singletons. Germline loops: CDR1 MNHEY, CDR2 SVGAGI. The CDR3 sequence is 16 residues long. V lost 0 bases and J lost 0, with 11 bases in between. This entry comes from a study of cytomegalovirus exposure and HLA in healthy donors. Notes on the study in general: Sequencing depth across donors, presence/absence analyses assumed, was roughly uniform.

The specimen sequenced was PBMCs. The receptor comes from a woman in her 40s in good health and CMV-seronegative. This rearrangement joins TRBV6-5 to TRBJ1-1, with D perhaps TRBD1 (6 bases). CDR3 residues: CASSYSAGVLNTEAFF. Written as DNA, the CDR3 is TGTGCCAGCAGTTACTCAGCAGGGGTCCTGAACACTGAAGCTTTCTTT.